This T cell receptor beta chain was sequenced during a study of shared clonotypes between healthy human individuals. Genomic DNA from each subset was divided evenly over several immunoSEQ plates. Clones were sequenced by immunoSEQ multiplex PCR, and TCRdb holds only the in-frame ones, with some missing. The sample has fewer than 600,000 clones, 70% to 80% seen once. Germline trimming cut 1 base from V and 6 bases from J; bases unmatched to any gene: 2. Per the germline V gene, CDR1 is SGHRS and CDR2 is YFSETQ. The CDR3 totals 13 residues. This clone was recorded only once. Donors were healthy HIV-negative adults without recent acute infections or vaccinations. Genomic DNA of unsorted samples came from tens of millions of PBMCs.

The sequence derives from a middle-aged woman in good health. Some clones in this sample may be carry-over from other donors' samples. Sequenced material: PBMCs. This chain joins TRBV5-1 and TRBJ2-3; 7 positions match TRBD2. DNA for the CDR3: TGCGCCAGCAGCTTGAGGGGAGGGGATACGCAGTATTTT. Translating it yields CASSLRGGDTQYF.